What follows are 10 T cell receptor beta chains derived from one specimen sequenced in a study of shared clonotypes between healthy human individuals. Method: immunoSEQ multiplex PCR; TCRdb's copy keeps in-frame clones and lacks some. The table has some 2.1 million clones, roughly 93% seen once; the top ten hold under 2%. Naive-designated CD8 cells lacked CD45RO, were positively enriched for CCR7, and omitted terminally differentiated effector memory CD45RA+ cells. Sequencing was done on a sample of naive CD8+ T cells from PBMCs. Source of these receptors: a young man in good health. Some clones in this sample may be carry-over from other donors' samples.

The rearrangement links TRBV18 to TRBJ2-5, with D unclear. V was trimmed by 6 bases and J by 4 bases, leaving 15 bases between them. Germline V gives CDR1 KGHSH, CDR2 LQKENI. CDR3 length: 14 amino acids. The CDR3 protein is CASSPEAVRETQYF. CDR3 in DNA: TGTGCCAGCTCCCCAGAGGCCGTCCGAGAGACCCAGTACTTC.

The gene calls are TRBV27 and TRBJ1-2; the match to TRBD1 covers 7 bases. J lost 0 bases, V lost 5 bases, and 6 bases had no gene match. CDR1 is MNHEY, CDR2 SMNVEV, per germline (reference sequence). The CDR3 runs 15 residues. The CDR3 reads CASSPGDRANYGYTF. CDR3 bases: TGTGCCAGCAGTCCCGGCGACAGGGCTAACTATGGCTACACCTTC.

The V and J genes are TRBV27 and TRBJ2-7; D gene unclear. The CDR3 covers 15 residues. With 8 bases removed from V and 2 bases from J, the gap between germline ends came to 19 bases. Germline CDR1 reads MNHEY; CDR2 reads SMNVEV (reference sequence). The CDR3 DNA reads as TGTGCCAGCGCGACCTTTAACAAGGGCCCCTACGAGCAGTACTTC. Its translation: CASATFNKGPYEQYF.

This clone was recorded a few times. This chain uses TRBV7-8 with TRBJ1-2; TRBD1 might be the D (6 bases). CDR1 SGHVS and CDR2 FQNEAQ come from the germline V gene. V lost 3 bases and J 3 bases, leaving 11 bases between the germline ends. The CDR3 sequence is 14 residues long. The DNA for the CDR3 is TGTGCCAGCAGCTTTGGACAGCCAGACTATGGCTACACCTTC. This encodes CASSFGQPDYGYTF.

This rearrangement joins TRBV28 to TRBJ1-5, with D hard to call. CDR1 and CDR2 (germline): MDHEN, SYDVKM. There are 11 residues in the CDR3. V lost 5 bases and J 8 bases, leaving 7 bases between the germline ends. The CDR3 sequence: CASSPNEPQHF. The CDR3 nucleotides are TGTGCCAGCAGTCCGAATGAGCCCCAGCATTTT.

This clone was observed a single time. The rearrangement joins TRBV6-6 to TRBJ1-2; TRBD1 aligns across 7 bases. Looked up from germline, CDR1 is MNHNY and CDR2 is SVGAGI (reference sequence). The V gene end was trimmed by 2 bases and the J gene end by 6 bases; junction bases not matched to a gene: 9. This CDR3 spans 15 amino acids. In nucleotides, the CDR3 is TGTGCCAGCAGTTACGGGTCCAATACAGGGGATGGCTACACCTTC. Amino acid sequence: CASSYGSNTGDGYTF.

V gene TRBV29-1 combines with J gene TRBJ2-3, with a weak D call TRBD1 (5 bases). CDR1 is SQVTM, CDR2 ANQGSEA, per germline. The CDR3 is 15 amino acids. Between the trimmed V and J ends, which lost 3 bases and 3 bases, there was a span of 16 bases. CDR3 protein: CSVDGSRQGTDTQYF. The CDR3 DNA reads as TGCAGCGTTGATGGATCAAGGCAGGGAACAGATACGCAGTATTTT.

The chain carries TRBV15 and TRBJ2-2; 13 nucleotides line up with TRBD2. CDR1 and CDR2 (germline): LNHNV, YYDKDF (reference sequence). This CDR3 has 18 residues. V gave up 5 bases and J gave up 0 bases; unmatched junction bases: 6. The CDR3 is CATSGGTSGNANTGELFF. CDR3 coding DNA: TGTGCCACCAGCGGGGGGACTAGCGGGAACGCGAACACCGGGGAGCTGTTTTTT.

The chain recombines TRBV5-1 with TRBJ2-7; D gene uncertain. V lost 2 bases to trimming and J lost 6 bases, with 18 bases between them. Germline values: CDR1 SGHRS, CDR2 YFSETQ. The CDR3 spans 15 residues. The CDR3 sequence: CASSFDPAPLVEQYF. The DNA of the CDR3 is TGCGCCAGCAGCTTTGATCCGGCACCTCTGGTCGAGCAGTACTTC.

A note on this clone: The sample holds other DNA sequences that translate to the same CDR3. This rearrangement joins TRBV9 to TRBJ2-7; D unclear. Per germline, CDR1 SGDLS and CDR2 YYNGEE. The ends were cut back, 4 bases at V and 3 bases at J, with 8 bases in the middle. The CDR3 loop spans 12 amino acids. CDR3 nucleotides: TGTGCCAGCAGCCCCCCTAGCTACGAGCAGTACTTC. It yields the protein CASSPPSYEQYF. The variable domain in full, completed from reference TRBV9 and TRBJ2-7, reads DSGVTQTPKHLITATGQRVTLRCSPRSGDLSVYWYQQSLDQGLQFLIQYYNGEERAKGNILERFSAQQFPDLHSELNLSSLELGDSALYFCASSPPSYEQYFGPGTRLTVT.